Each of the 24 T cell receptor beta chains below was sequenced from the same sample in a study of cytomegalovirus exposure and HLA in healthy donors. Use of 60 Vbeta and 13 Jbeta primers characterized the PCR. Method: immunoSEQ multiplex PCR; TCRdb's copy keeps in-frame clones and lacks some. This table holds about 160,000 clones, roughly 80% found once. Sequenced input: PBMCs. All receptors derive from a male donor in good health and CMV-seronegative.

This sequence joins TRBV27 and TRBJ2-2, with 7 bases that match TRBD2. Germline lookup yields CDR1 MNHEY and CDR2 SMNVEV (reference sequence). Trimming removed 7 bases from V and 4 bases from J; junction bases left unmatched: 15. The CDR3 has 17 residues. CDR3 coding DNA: TGTGCCAGCACCTCGTACGGGGGGACGCAATTCACCGGGGAGCTGTTTTTT. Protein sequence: CASTSYGGTQFTGELFF.

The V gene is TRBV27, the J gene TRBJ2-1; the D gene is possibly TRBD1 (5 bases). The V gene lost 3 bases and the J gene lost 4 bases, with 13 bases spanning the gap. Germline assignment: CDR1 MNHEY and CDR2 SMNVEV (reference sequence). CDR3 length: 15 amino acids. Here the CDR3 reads CASSLVPGLYNEQFF. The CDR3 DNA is TGTGCCAGCAGTTTGGTCCCAGGGTTATACAATGAGCAGTTCTTC.

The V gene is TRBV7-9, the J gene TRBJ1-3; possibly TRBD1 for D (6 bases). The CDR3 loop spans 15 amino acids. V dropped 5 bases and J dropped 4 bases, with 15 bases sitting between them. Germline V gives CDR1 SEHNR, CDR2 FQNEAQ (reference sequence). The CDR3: CASSPTGSRGNTIYF. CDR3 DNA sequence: TGTGCCAGCAGCCCAACAGGGTCCCGGGGAAACACCATATATTTT.

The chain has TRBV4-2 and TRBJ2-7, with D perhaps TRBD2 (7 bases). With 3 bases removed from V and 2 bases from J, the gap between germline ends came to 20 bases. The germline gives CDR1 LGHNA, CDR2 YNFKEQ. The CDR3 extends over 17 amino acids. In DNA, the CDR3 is TGTGCCAGCAGCCAGGGGGGAGGGGGGGAGGGAACCTACGAGCAGTACTTC. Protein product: CASSQGGGGEGTYEQYF.

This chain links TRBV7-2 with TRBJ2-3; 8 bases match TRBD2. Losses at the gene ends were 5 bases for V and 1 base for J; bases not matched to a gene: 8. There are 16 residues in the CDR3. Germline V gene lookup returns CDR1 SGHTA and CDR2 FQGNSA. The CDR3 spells CASSQTPTSGTDTQYF. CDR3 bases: TGTGCCAGCAGCCAGACCCCGACTAGCGGCACAGATACGCAGTATTTT.

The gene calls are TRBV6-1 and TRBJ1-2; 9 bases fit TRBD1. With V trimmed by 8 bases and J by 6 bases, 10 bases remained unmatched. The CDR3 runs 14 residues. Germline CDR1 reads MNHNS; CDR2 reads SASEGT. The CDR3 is CASRSGTGQDGYTF. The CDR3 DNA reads TGTGCCAGCCGATCAGGGACAGGGCAGGATGGCTACACCTTC.

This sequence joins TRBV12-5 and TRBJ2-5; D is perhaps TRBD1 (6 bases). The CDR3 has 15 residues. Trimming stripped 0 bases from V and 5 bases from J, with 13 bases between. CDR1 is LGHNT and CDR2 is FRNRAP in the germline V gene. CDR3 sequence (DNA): TGTGCTAGTGGTTTGGTAAACGGACAGAGGGAGACCCAGTACTTC. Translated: CASGLVNGQRETQYF.

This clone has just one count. CDR3 sequence reads: CASSRRVATNEKLFF. In nucleotides, the CDR3 is TGTGCCAGCAGCCGGAGGGTTGCAACTAATGAAAAACTGTTTTTT. The gene calls are TRBV25-1 and TRBJ1-4; D uncertain. The CDR3 is 15 amino acids. Germline lookup yields CDR1 MGHDK and CDR2 SYGVNS. V gave up 6 bases and J gave up 0 bases, with 11 bases separating them. Filled out from reference TRBV25-1 and TRBJ1-4, the complete variable domain reads EADIYQTPRYLVIGTGKKITLECSQTMGHDKMYWYQQDPGMELHLIHYSYGVNSTEKGDLSSESTVSRIRTEHFPLTLESARPSHTSQYLCASSRRVATNEKLFFGSGTQLSVL.

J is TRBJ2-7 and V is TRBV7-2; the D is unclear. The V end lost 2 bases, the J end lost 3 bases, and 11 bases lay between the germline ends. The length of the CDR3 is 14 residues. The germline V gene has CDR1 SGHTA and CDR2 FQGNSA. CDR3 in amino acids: CASSLPTAYYEQYF. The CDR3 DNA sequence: TGTGCCAGCAGCTTACCAACAGCCTACTACGAGCAGTACTTC. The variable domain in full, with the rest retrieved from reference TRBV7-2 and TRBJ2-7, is GAGVSQSPSNKVTEKGKDVELRCDPISGHTALYWYRQSLGQGLEFLIYFQGNSAPDKSGLPSDRFSAERTGGSVSTLTIQRTQQEDSAVYLCASSLPTAYYEQYFGPGTRLTVT.

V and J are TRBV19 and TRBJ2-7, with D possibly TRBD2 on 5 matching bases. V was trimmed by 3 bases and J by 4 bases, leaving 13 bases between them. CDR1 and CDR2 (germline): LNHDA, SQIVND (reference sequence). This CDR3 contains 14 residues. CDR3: CASSIRDTQYEQYF. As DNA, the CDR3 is TGTGCCAGTAGTATCCGGGATACCCAATACGAGCAGTACTTC.

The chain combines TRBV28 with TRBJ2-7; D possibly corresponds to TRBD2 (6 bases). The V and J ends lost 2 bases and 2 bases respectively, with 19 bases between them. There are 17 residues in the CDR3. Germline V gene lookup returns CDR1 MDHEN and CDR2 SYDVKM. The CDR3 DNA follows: TGTGCCAGCAGTTTACGGGGGTTTAGCCCGCCCACCTACGAGCAGTACTTC. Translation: CASSLRGFSPPTYEQYF. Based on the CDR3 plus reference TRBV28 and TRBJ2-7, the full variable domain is DVKVTQSSRYLVKRTGEKVFLECVQDMDHENMFWYRQDPGLGLRLIYFSYDVKMKEKGDIPEGYSVSREKKERFSLILESASTNQTSMYLCASSLRGFSPPTYEQYFGPGTRLTVT.

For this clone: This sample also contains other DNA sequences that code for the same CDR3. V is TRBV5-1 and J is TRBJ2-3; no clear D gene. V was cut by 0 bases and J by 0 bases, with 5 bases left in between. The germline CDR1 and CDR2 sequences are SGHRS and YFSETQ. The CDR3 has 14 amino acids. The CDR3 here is CASSLAGSTDTQYF. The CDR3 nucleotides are TGCGCCAGCAGCTTGGCCGGGAGCACAGATACGCAGTATTTT.

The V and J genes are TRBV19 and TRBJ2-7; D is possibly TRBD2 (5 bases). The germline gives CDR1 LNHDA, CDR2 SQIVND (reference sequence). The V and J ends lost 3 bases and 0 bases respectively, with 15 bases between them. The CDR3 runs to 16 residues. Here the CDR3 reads CASSIGRSHSSYEQYF. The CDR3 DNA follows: TGTGCCAGTAGTATTGGGAGAAGCCATAGCTCCTACGAGCAGTACTTC.

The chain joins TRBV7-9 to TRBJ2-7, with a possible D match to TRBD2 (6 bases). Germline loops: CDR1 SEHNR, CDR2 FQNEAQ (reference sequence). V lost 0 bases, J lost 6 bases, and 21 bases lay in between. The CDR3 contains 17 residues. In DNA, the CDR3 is TGTGCCAGCAGCTTAGCCAACCTGGCGGGGCCCTTTCCCGAGCAGTACTTC. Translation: CASSLANLAGPFPEQYF.

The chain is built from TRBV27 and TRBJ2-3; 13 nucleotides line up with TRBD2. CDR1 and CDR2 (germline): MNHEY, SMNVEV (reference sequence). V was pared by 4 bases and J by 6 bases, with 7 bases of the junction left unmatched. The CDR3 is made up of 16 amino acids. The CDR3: CASSSGTSGARDTQYF. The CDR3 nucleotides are TGTGCCAGCAGTTCCGGGACTAGCGGGGCCAGGGATACGCAGTATTTT.

The chain's CDR3 is CASSLPGLAGVEATYEQYF. CDR3 in DNA: TGCGCCAGCAGCCTGCCGGGACTAGCGGGAGTGGAGGCGACCTACGAGCAGTACTTC. The V gene is TRBV5-1, the J gene TRBJ2-7; 14 bases line up with TRBD2. V shed 4 bases and J 2 bases; nucleotides not matched to a gene: 14. The CDR3 sequence is 19 residues long. The germline V gene has CDR1 SGHRS and CDR2 YFSETQ.

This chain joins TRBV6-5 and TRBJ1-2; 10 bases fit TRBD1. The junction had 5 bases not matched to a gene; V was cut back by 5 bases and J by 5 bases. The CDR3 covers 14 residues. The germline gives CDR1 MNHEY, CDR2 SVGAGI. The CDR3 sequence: CASSQTGGVYGYTF. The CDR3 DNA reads TGTGCCAGCAGTCAGACAGGGGGCGTTTATGGCTACACCTTC.

The DNA for the CDR3 is TGTGCCAGCACGGGGGGCTGGGATACGCAGTATTTT. Translated, it gives CASTGGWDTQYF. The chain carries TRBV6-5 and TRBJ2-3; weak D call: TRBD2 (7 bases). The CDR3 is 12 residues long. CDR1 is MNHEY, CDR2 SVGAGI, per germline. Trimming left V 7 bases short and J 6 bases short, with 11 bases between.

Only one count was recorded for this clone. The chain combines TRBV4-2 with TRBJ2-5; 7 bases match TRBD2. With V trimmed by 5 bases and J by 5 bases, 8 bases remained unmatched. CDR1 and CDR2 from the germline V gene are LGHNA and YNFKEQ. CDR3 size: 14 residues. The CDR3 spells CASSITGLEETQYF. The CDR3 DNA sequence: TGTGCCAGCAGCATAACCGGACTAGAGGAGACCCAGTACTTC.

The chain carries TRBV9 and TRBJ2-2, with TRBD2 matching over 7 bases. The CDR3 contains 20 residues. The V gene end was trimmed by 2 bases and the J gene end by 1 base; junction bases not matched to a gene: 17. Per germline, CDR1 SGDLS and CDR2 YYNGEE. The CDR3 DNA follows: TGTGCCAGCAGCGTCGAAATATCGGCTAGCGGAACTCAGAACACCGGGGAGCTGTTTTTT. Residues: CASSVEISASGTQNTGELFF. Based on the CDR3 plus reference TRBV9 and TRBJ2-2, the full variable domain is DSGVTQTPKHLITATGQRVTLRCSPRSGDLSVYWYQQSLDQGLQFLIQYYNGEERAKGNILERFSAQQFPDLHSELNLSSLELGDSALYFCASSVEISASGTQNTGELFFGEGSRLTVL.

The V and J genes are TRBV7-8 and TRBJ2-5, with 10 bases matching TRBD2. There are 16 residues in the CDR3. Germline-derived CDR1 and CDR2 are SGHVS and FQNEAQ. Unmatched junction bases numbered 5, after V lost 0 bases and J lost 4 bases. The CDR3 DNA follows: TGTGCCAGCAGCTTAGCGTCTAGCGGGGGCCGAGAGACCCAGTACTTC. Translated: CASSLASSGGRETQYF.

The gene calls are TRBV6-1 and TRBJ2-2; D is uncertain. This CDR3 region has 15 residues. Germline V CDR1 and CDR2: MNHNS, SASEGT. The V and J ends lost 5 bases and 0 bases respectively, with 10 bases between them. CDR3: CASSKIFANTGELFF. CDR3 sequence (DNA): TGTGCCAGCAGTAAAATCTTCGCGAACACCGGGGAGCTGTTTTTT.

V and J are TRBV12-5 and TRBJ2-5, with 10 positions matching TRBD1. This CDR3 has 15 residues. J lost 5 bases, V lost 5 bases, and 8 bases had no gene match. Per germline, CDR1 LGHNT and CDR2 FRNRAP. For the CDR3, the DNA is TGTGCTAGTGGTCTCGGACAGGGGGTAGGGGAGACCCAGTACTTC. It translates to CASGLGQGVGETQYF.

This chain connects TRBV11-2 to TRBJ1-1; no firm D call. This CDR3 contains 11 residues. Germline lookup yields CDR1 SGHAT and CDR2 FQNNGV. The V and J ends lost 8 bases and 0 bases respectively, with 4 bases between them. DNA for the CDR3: TGTGCCAGCGTTATGAACACTGAAGCTTTCTTT. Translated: CASVMNTEAFF.